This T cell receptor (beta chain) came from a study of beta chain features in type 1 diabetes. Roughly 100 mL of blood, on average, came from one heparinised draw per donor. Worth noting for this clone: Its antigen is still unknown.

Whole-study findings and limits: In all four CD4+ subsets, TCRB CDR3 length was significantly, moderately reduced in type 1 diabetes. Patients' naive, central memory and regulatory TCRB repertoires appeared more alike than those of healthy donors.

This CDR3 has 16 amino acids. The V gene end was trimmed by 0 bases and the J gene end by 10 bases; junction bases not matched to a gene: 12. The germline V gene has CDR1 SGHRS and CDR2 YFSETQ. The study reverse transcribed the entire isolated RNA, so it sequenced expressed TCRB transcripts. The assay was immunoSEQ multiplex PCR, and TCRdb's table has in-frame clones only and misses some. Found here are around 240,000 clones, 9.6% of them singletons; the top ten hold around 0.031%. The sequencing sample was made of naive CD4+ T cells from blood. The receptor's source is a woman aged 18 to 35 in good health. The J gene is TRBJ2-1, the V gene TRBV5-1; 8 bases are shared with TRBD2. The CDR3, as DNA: TGCGCCAGCAGCTTGGTCGGCGGGGGGAGAACGAGCGAGCAGTTCTTC. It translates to CASSLVGGGRTSEQFF.